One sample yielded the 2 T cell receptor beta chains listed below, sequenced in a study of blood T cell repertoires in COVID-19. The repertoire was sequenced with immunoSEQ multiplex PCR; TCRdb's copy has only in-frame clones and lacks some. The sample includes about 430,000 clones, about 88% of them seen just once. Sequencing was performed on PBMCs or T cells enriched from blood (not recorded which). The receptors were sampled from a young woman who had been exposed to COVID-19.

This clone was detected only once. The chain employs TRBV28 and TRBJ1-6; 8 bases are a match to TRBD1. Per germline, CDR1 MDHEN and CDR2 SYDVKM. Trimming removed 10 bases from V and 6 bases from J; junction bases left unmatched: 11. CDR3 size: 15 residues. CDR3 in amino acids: CATTNRGGFNSPLHF. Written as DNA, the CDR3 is TGTGCCACCACAAACAGGGGGGGGTTTAATTCACCCCTCCACTTT.

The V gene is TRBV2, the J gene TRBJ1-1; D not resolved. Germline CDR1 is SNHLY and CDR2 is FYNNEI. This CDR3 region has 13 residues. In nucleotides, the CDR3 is TGTGCTAGTAATAATGAAGCGAGGCGAGAAGCTTTCTTT. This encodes CASNNEARREAFF.